This entry concerns a single T cell receptor beta chain. Sequencing was performed with immunoSEQ multiplex PCR; in TCRdb, only in-frame clones are kept and a portion is missing. The sample has approximately 91,000 clones; around nine tenths are singletons. This specimen belongs to a study of blood T cell repertoires in COVID-19. At the level of the study: PBMCs, B-cell-depleted T cells, or T cells provided the cDNA or gDNA that made up the material.

V was cut by 0 bases and J by 1 base, with 6 bases left in between. The CDR3 runs to 14 residues. Germline V gene data show CDR1 as LNHNV and CDR2 as YYDKDF (reference sequence). J is TRBJ1-1 and V is TRBV15; no definite D call. This receptor was taken from a man in his sixties or seventies with acute or convalescent COVID-19. Sequenced material: peripheral blood. The CDR3 coding sequence is TGTGCCACCAGCAGAGATCCGGGGAACACTGAAGCTTTCTTT. This codes for CATSRDPGNTEAFF.